This section outlines one T cell receptor (beta chain) sequence together with its context. Repertoires were generated with immunoSEQ multiplex PCR, while TCRdb's copy carries only in-frame clones and drops some. Seen here are about 100,000 clones, approximately 89% observed once, and the top ten hold 2% to 2.5%. This entry comes from a study of blood T cell repertoires in COVID-19. Specimen: peripheral blood. The sequence was collected from a man aged 45 to 65 with active COVID-19.

The CDR3 nucleotides read TGTGCCAGCAGCCAGGCCGCAGTTGGTAGCGGGGCACAAGAGACCCAGTACTTC. The encoded protein is CASSQAAVGSGAQETQYF. The gene calls are TRBV4-2 and TRBJ2-5, with TRBD2 identical over 8 bases. The CDR3 spans 18 residues. Trimming took 3 bases from V and 2 from J; bases not matched to a gene: 14. Germline V lookup: CDR1 LGHNA, CDR2 YNFKEQ.